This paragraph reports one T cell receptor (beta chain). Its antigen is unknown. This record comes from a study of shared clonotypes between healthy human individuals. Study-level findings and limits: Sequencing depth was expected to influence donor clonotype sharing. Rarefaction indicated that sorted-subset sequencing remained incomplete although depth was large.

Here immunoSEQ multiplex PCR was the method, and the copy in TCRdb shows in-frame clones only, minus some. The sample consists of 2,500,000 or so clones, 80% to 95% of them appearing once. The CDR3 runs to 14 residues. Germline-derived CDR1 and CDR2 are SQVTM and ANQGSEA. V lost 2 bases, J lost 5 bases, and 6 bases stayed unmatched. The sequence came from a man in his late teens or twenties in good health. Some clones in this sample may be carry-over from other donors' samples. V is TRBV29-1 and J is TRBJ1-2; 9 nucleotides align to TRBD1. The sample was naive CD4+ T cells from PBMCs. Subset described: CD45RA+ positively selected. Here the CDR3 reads CSVEIQGAGYGYTF. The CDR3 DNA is TGCAGCGTTGAAATACAGGGGGCAGGATATGGCTACACCTTC.